Given below is one T cell receptor beta chain in context. This entry is derived from a study of T cell changes during pregnancy in multiple sclerosis. The germline V and J ends were trimmed by 3 bases and 1 base, with 10 bases remaining between them. The CDR3 has 14 residues. Germline V gene lookup returns CDR1 MNHEY and CDR2 SMNVEV (reference sequence). Sequencing used immunoSEQ multiplex PCR; TCRdb keeps in-frame clones, though not all of them. The sample has under 100,000 clones; about 96% are singletons. This TCR was sampled from a female donor with multiple sclerosis, enrolled in a pregnancy study. This chain connects TRBV27 to TRBJ2-7; D uncertain. The input for sequencing was peripheral blood, taken in the second trimester of pregnancy. CDR3 residues: CASSLTGFSYEQYF. CDR3 DNA: TGTGCCAGCAGTTTGACCGGGTTTTCCTACGAGCAGTACTTC.